The present entry profiles one T cell receptor (beta chain) with its context. Its antigen remains unknown. This sample's RNA came from whole unsorted tissue. The library came from three nested PCR rounds adapted from ARM-PCR protocols. One entry per CDR3 protein results from TCRdb running MiXCR on the multiplex PCR reads. Here the sample spans approximately 75,000 distinct CDR3 sequences, 60% to 80% being singletons. The V gene lost 5 bases and the J gene lost 9 bases, with 16 bases spanning the gap. This CDR3 is built from 13 residues. Per the germline V gene, CDR1 is MNHEY and CDR2 is SVGAGI. This sample is part of a study of tumor and adjacent non-tumor tissue in lung cancer. About the study: The cohort had around twelve adenocarcinoma, 2 squamous cell and 1 small cell patients.

Study outcomes and limitations: TCR diversity was significantly greater in tumor than normal lung tissue. Top 100 clones took a larger repertoire share in normal lung.

The V call is TRBV6-5, the J call TRBJ1-2; D is possibly TRBD1 (5 bases). This TCR was recovered from a woman in her forties or fifties with non-small cell lung cancer. Sequenced: lung tumor tissue. CDR3 in amino acids: CASSRDGGKCYTF. The CDR3 DNA reads as TGTGCCAGCAGTCGGGACGGAGGTAAGTGCTACACCTTC.